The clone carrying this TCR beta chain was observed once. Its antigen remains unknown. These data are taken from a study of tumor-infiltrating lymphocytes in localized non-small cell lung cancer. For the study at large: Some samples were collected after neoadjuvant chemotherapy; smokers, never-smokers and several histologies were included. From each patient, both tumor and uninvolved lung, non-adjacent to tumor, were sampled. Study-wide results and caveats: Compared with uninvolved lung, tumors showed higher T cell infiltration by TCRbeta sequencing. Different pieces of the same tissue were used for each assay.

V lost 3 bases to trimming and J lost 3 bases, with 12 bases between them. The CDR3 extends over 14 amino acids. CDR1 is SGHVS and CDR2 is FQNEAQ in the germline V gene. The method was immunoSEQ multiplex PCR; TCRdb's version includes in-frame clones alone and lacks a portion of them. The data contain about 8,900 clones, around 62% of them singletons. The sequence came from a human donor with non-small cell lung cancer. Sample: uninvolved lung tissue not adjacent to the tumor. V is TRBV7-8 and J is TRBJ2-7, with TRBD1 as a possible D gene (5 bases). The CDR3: CASSLLLGDYEQYF. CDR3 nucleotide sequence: TGTGCCAGCAGCTTGCTTCTAGGGGACTACGAGCAGTACTTC.